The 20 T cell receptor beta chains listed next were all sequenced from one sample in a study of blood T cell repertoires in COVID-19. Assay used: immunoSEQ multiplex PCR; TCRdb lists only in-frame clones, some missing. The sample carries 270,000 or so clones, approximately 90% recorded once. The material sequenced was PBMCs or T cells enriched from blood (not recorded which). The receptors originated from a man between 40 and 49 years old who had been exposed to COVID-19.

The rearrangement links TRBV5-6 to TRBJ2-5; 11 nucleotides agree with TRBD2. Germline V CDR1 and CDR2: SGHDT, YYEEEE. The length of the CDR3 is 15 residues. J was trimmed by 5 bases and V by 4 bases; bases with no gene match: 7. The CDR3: CASSGLAGGVETQYF. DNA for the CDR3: TGTGCCAGCAGCGGGCTAGCGGGAGGTGTGGAGACCCAGTACTTC.

CDR3 nucleotide sequence: TGTGCCAGCACGGGGAGTAATGAAAAACTGTTTTTT. It is translated as CASTGSNEKLFF. The J gene is TRBJ1-4, the V gene TRBV12-3 or TRBV12-4, with D unclear. V was cut by 7 bases and J by 4 bases, with 7 bases left in between. This CDR3 comprises 12 residues.

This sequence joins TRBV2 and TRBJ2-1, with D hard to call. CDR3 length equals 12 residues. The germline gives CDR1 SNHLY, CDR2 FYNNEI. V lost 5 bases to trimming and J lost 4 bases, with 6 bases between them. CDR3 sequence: CASSPYYNEQFF. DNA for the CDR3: TGTGCCAGCAGTCCTTATTACAATGAGCAGTTCTTC.

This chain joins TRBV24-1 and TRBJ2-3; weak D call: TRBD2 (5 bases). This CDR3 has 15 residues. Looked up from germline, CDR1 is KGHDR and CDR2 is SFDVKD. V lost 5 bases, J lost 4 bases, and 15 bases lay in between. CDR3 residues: CATSAGERAADTQYF. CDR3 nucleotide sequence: TGTGCCACCAGTGCCGGTGAGAGGGCGGCAGATACGCAGTATTTT.

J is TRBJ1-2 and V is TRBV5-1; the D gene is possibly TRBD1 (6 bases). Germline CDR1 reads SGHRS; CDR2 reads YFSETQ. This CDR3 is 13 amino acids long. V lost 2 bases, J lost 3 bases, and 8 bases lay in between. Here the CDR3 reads CASSLQGDYGYTF. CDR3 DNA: TGCGCCAGCAGCTTACAGGGAGACTATGGCTACACCTTC.

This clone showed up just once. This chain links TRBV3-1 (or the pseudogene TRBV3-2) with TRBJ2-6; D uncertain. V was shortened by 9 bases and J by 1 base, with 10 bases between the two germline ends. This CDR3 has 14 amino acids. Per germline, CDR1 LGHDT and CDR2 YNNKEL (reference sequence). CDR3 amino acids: CASTTGSGANVLTF. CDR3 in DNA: TGTGCCAGTACGACGGGTTCTGGGGCCAACGTCCTGACTTTC.

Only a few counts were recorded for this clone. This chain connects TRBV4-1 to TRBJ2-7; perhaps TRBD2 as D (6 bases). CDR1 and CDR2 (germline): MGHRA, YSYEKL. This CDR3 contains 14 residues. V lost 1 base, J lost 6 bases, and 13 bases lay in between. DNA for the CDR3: TGCGCCAGCAGCCAAGTAACGGAGGAGGGCGAGCAGTACTTC. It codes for CASSQVTEEGEQYF.

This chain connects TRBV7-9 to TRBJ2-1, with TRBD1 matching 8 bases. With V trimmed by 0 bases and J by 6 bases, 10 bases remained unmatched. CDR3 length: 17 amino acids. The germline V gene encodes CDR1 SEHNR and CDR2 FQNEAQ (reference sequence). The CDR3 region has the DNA TGTGCCAGCAGCTTAGCGCTAAGGCACAGGGGGGCCAATGAGCAGTTCTTC. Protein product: CASSLALRHRGANEQFF.

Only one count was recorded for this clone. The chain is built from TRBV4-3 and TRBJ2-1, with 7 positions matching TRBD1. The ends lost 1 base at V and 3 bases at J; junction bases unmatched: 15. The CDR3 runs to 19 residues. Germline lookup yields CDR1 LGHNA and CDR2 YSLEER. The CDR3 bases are TGCGCCAGCAGCCAAGTAGGGGGCTCTCTACCCAAGCTCTACAATGAGCAGTTCTTC. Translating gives CASSQVGGSLPKLYNEQFF.

The chain's CDR3 is CASSRTDNEKLFF. CDR3 nucleotide sequence: TGTGCCAGCTCACGGACAGATAATGAAAAACTGTTTTTT. The chain uses TRBV18 and TRBJ1-4; a possible D gene is TRBD1 (6 bases). This CDR3 is built from 13 residues. The V gene's germline CDR1 is KGHSH and CDR2 LQKENI. V gave up 4 bases and J gave up 4 bases, with 7 bases separating them.

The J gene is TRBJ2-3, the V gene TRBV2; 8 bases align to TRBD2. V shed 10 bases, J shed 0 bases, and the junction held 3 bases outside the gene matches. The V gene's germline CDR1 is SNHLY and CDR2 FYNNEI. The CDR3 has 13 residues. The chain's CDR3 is CATPSGSTDTQYF. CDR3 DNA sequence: TGTGCCACCCCTAGCGGGAGCACAGATACGCAGTATTTT.

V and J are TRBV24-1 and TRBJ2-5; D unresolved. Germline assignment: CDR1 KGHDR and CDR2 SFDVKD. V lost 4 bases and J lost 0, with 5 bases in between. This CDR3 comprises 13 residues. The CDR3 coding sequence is TGTGCCACCAGTGACAAATACCAAGAGACCCAGTACTTC. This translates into CATSDKYQETQYF.

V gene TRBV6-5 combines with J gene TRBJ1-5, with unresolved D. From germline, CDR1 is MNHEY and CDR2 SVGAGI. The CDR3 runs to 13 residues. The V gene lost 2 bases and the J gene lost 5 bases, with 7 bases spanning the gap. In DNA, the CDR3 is TGTGCCAGCAGTTACACAGTGGATCAGCCCCAGCATTTT. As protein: CASSYTVDQPQHF.

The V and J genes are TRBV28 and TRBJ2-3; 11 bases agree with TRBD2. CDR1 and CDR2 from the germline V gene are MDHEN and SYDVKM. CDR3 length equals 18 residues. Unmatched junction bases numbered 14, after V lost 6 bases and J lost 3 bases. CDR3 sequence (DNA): TGTGCCAGCAGGACCCTTTTTAGCGGGAGGGCTAATACAGATACGCAGTATTTT. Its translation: CASRTLFSGRANTDTQYF.

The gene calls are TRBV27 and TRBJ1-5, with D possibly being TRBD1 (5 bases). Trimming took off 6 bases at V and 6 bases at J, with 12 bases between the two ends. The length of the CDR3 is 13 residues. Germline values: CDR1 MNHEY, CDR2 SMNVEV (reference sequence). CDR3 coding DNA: TGTGCCAGCAGCCGCGGGGGGGTTCAGCCCCAGCATTTT. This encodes CASSRGGVQPQHF.

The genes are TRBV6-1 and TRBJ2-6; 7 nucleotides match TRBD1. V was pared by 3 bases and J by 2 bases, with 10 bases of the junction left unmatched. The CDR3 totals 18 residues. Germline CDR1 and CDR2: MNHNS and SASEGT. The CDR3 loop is CASSDQGGGWAGANVLTF. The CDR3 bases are TGTGCCAGCAGTGATCAAGGGGGCGGCTGGGCTGGGGCCAACGTCCTGACTTTC.

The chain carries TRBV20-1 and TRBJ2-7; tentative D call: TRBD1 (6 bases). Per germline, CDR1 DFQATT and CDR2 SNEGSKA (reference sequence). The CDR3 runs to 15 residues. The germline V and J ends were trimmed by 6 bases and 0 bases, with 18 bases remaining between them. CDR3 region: CSASPGTSFSYEQYF. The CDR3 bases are TGCAGTGCCAGTCCCGGGACAAGTTTCTCCTACGAGCAGTACTTC.

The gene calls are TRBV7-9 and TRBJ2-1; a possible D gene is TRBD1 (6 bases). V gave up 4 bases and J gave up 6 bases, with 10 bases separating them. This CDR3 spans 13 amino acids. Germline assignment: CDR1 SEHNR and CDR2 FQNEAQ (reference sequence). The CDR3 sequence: CASSWAGANEQFF. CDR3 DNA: TGTGCCAGCAGCTGGGCAGGGGCCAATGAGCAGTTCTTC.

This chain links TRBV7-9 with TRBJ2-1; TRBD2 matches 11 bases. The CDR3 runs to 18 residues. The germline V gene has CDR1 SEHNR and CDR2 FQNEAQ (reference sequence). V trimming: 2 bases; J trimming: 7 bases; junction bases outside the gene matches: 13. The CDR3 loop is CASSLFARGRTSGNEQFF. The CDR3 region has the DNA TGTGCCAGCAGCTTATTTGCCCGGGGCCGGACTAGCGGGAATGAGCAGTTCTTC.

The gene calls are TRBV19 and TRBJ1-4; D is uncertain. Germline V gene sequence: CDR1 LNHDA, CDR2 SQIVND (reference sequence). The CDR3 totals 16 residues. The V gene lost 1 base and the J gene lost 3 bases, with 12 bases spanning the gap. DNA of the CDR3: TGTGCCAGTAGTATAGCCCAGACTGCGGCTAATGAAAAACTGTTTTTT. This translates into CASSIAQTAANEKLFF.